This is a list of T cell receptor beta chains from one sample in a study of OX40 agonist ivuxolimab in advanced cancers. TCRdb's table, derived via immunoSEQ multiplex PCR, lists solely in-frame clones and lacks some. The sample contains around 40,000 clones, approximately 84% of which appear only once. This specimen consisted of CD4+ or CD8+ T cells sorted from blood, obtained in a trial of the OX40 agonist ivuxolimab. Source of these receptors: an adult with an advanced solid tumor such as melanoma, head and neck, liver or kidney cancer. CDR3s include the opening cysteine and the closing phenylalanine or tryptophan. Each record gives: V gene, J gene, clone size, D gene, CDR3 protein, CDR3 DNA. The D gene is left open where the match is weak. Size tells how often a clone was seen (once, few, many) or the class of an expanded clone, and some rows leave it out.

>TRBV30|TRBJ1-1|few|-
CAWSPRRGTTEAFF
TGTGCCTGGAGTCCGCGGAGGGGGACCACTGAAGCTTTCTTT
>TRBV28|TRBJ2-5|-|TRBD1
CASSGGQGSQETQYF
TGTGCCAGCAGTGGGGGACAGGGTAGCCAAGAGACCCAGTACTTC
>TRBV5-1|TRBJ2-7|-|TRBD1
CASSLSGTGYEQYF
TGCGCCAGCAGCTTGTCCGGGACAGGCTACGAGCAGTACTTC
>TRBV15|TRBJ2-7|few|-
CATSRQTGYEQYF
TGTGCCACCAGCAGACAGACGGGGTACGAGCAGTACTTC
>TRBV28|TRBJ2-7|-|-
CASSLRGSYEQYF
TGTGCCAGCAGTTTGAGAGGCTCCTACGAGCAGTACTTC
>TRBV6-5|TRBJ2-3|-|-
CASRDGLGTDTQYF
TGTGCCAGCAGGGATGGCCTGGGGACAGATACGCAGTATTTT
>TRBV5-1|TRBJ2-7|-|TRBD2
CASSRFPTGTSGSYEQYF
TGCGCCAGCAGTCGGTTCCCCACCGGGACTAGCGGCTCCTACGAGCAGTACTTC
>TRBV5-4|TRBJ2-3|-|-
CASSTGRRTDTQYF
TGTGCCAGCAGCACGGGACGCCGCACAGATACGCAGTATTTT
>TRBV30|TRBJ1-1|once|TRBD1
CAWRGQGVVSSGAFF
TGTGCCTGGAGGGGACAGGGAGTGGTTTCTTCTGGGGCTTTCTTT
>TRBV18|TRBJ1-3|-|-
CASSPGLGAGNTIYF
TGTGCCAGCTCACCCGGTTTGGGTGCAGGAAACACCATATATTTT
>TRBV5-1|TRBJ2-7|-|TRBD2
CASRPGLANPYEQYF
TGCGCCAGCAGGCCGGGACTAGCGAACCCCTACGAGCAGTACTTC